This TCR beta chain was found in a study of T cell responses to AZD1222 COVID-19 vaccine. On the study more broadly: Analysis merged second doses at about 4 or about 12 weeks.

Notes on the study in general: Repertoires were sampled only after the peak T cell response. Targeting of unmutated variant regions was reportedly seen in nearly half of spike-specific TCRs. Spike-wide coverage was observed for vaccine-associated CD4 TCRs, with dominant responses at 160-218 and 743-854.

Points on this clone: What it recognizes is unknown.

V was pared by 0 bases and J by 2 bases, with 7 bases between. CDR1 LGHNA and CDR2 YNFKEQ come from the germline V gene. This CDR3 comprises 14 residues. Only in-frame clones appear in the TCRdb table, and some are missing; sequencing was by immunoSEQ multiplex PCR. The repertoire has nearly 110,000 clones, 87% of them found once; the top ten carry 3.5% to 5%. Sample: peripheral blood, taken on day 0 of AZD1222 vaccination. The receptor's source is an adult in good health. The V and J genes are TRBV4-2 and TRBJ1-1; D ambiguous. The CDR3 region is CASSQEAGNTEAFF. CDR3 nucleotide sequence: TGTGCCAGCAGCCAAGAGGCAGGCAACACTGAAGCTTTCTTT.